Described below is a single T cell receptor beta chain sequence and its context. Antigen: not known. The sample is drawn from a study of T cells in Graves' hyperthyroidism and ophthalmopathy. Germline values: CDR1 SQVTM, CDR2 ANQGSEA. V shed 8 bases and J 5 bases; nucleotides not matched to a gene: 4. The CDR3 extends over 11 amino acids. Points from the study as a whole: Through a model of 13 V-J features, ophthalmopathy was separated from stable hyperthyroidism.

Pregnant or lactating patients were excluded, as were those with uncontrolled infection or other autoimmune disease. Diagnoses were made from clinical symptoms, serum measures (thyroxine and TRAb), thyroid ultrasound and orbital computed tomography. Template material for amplifying TCR beta CDR3 regions consisted of RNA transcripts. With the HTBI primer set, the TCR CDR3 went through a first round of RT-PCR. In TCRdb, the multiplex PCR reads were re-called with MiXCR into one record per CDR3 protein. Found here are around 100,000 distinct CDR3 sequences, roughly 50% of them singletons; the top ten hold roughly 25%.

The chain joins TRBV29-1 to TRBJ2-7, with 9 bases that match TRBD1. The sequenced sample consisted of blood. The TCR comes from a man aged 35 to 55 with Graves' hyperthyroidism. The CDR3 region has the DNA TGCAGCTCCGGGACAGGGAACGAGCAGTACTTC. Its protein is CSSGTGNEQYF.